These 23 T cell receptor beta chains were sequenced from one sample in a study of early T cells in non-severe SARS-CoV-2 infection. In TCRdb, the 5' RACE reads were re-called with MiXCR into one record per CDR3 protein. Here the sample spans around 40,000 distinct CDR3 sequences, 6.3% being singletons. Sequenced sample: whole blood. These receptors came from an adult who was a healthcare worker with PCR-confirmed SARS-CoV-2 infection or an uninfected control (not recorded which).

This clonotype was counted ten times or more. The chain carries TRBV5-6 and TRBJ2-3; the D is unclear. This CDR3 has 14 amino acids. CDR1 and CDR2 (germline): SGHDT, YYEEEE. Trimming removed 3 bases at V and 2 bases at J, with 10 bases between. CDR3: CASSSTASTDTQYF. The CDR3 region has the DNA TGTGCCAGCAGCTCCACAGCCTCCACAGATACGCAGTATTTT. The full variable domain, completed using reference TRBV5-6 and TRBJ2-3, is DAGVTQSPTHLIKTRGQQVTLRCSPKSGHDTVSWYQQALGQGPQFIFQYYEEEERQRGNFPDRFSGHQFPNYSSELNVNALLLGDSALYLCASSSTASTDTQYFGPGTRLTVL.

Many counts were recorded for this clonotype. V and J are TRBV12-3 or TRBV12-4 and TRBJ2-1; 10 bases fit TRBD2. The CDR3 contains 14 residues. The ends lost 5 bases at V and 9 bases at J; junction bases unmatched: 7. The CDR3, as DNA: TGTGCCAGCAGTACAGCGGGAGGGCCCAGTGAGCAGTTCTTC. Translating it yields CASSTAGGPSEQFF.

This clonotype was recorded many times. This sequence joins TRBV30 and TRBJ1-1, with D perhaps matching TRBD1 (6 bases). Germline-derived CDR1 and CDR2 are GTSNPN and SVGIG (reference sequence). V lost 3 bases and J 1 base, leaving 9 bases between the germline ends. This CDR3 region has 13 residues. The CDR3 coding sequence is TGTGCCTGGAGCCTCAGGGGGAACACTGAAGCTTTCTTT. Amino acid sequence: CAWSLRGNTEAFF.

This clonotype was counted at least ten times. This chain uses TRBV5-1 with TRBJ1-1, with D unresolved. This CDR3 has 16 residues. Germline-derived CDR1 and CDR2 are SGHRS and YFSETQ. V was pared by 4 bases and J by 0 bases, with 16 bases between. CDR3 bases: TGCGCCAGCAGCCCCGCCGGTTTGGTTGTGAACACTGAAGCTTTCTTT. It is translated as CASSPAGLVVNTEAFF.

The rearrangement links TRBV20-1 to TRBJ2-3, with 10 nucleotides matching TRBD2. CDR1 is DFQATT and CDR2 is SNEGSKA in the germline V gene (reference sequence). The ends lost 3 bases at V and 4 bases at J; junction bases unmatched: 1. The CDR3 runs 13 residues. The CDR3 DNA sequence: TGCAGTGCTAGCCTAGCGGGAGCAGATACGCAGTATTTT. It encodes CSASLAGADTQYF.

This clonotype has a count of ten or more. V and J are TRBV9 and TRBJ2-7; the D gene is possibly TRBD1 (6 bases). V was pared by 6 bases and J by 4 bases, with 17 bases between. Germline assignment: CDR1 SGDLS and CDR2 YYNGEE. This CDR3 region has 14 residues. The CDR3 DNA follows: TGTGCCAGCAACGGACCCGGGACATTTTACGAGCAGTACTTC. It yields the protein CASNGPGTFYEQYF.

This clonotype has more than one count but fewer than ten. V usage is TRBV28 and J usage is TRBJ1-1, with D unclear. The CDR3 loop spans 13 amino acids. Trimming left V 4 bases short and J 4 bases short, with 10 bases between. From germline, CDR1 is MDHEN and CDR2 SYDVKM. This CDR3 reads CASSWDGPTEAFF. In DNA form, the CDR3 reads TGTGCCAGCAGTTGGGATGGCCCCACTGAAGCTTTCTTT.

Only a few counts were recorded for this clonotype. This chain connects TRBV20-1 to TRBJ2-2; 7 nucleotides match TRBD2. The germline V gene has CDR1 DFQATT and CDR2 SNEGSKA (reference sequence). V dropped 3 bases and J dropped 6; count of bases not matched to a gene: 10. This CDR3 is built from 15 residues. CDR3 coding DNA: TGCAGTGCTAGTAGGCTAGCGGACCCTTCCGGGGAGCTGTTTTTT. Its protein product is CSASRLADPSGELFF.

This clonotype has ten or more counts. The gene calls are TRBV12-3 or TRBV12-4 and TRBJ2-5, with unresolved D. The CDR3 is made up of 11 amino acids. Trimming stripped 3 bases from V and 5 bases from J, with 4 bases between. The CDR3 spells CASSFSETQYF. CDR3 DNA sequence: TGTGCCAGCAGTTTTAGCGAGACCCAGTACTTC.

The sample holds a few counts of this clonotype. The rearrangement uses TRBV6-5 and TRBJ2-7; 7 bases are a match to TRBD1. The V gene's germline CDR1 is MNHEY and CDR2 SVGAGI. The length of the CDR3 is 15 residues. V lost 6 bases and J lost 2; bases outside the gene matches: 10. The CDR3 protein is CASSPVTGLPYEQYF. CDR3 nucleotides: TGTGCCAGCAGCCCCGTGACAGGGTTACCCTACGAGCAGTACTTC.

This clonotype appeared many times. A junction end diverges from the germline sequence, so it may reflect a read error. The CDR3, as DNA: TGCAGCAGGACGGGACTAGTTGTCAATGAGCAGTTCTTT. Encoded protein: CSRTGLVVNEQFF. V is TRBV20-1 and J is TRBJ2-1, with TRBD2 identical over 8 bases. Looked up from germline, CDR1 is DFQATT and CDR2 is SNEGSKA (reference sequence). This CDR3 has 13 residues.

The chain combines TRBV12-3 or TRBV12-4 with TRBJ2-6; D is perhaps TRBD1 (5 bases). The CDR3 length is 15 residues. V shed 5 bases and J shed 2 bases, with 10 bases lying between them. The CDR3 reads CASSLSGTGANVLTF. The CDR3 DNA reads TGTGCCAGCAGTCTCTCAGGGACTGGGGCCAACGTCCTGACTTTC.

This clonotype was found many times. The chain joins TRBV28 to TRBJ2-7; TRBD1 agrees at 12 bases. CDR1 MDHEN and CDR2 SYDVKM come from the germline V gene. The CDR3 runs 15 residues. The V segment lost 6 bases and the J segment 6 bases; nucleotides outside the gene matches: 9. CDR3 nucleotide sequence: TGTGCCAGCAGGCTAGGGGGACAGGGGGCGGGCGAGCAGTACTTC. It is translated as CASRLGGQGAGEQYF. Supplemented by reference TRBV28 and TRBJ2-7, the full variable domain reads DVKVTQSSRYLVKRTGEKVFLECVQDMDHENMFWYRQDPGLGLRLIYFSYDVKMKEKGDIPEGYSVSREKKERFSLILESASTNQTSMYLCASRLGGQGAGEQYFGPGTRLTVT.

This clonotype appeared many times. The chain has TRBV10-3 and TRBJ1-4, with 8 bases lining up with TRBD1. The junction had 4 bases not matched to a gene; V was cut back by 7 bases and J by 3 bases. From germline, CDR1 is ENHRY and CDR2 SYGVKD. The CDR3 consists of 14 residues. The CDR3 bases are TGTGCCATCAAGGGGGACAGGTCTAATGAAAAACTGTTTTTT. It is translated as CAIKGDRSNEKLFF.

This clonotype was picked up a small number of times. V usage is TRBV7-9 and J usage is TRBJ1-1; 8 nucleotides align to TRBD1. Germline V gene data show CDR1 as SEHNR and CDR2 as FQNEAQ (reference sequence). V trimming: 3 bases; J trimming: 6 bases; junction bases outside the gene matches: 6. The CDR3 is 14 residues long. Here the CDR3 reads CASSFRDRRPEAFF. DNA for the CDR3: TGTGCCAGCAGCTTTCGGGACAGGCGACCTGAAGCTTTCTTT.

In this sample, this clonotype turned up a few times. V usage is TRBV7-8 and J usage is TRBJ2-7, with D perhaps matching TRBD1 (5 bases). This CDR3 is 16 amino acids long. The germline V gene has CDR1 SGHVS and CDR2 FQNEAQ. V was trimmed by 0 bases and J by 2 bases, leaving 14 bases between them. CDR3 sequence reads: CASSLAGPIPPYEQYF. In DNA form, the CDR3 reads TGTGCCAGCAGCTTAGCGGGGCCTATTCCACCCTACGAGCAGTACTTC.

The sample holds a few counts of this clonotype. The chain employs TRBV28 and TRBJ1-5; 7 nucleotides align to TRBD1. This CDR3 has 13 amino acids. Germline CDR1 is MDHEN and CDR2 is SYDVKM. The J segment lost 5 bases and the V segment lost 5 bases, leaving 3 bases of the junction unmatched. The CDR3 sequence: CASSTTGYQPQHF. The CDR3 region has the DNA TGTGCCAGCAGTACGACAGGGTATCAGCCCCAGCATTTT. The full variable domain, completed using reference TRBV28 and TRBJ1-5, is DVKVTQSSRYLVKRTGEKVFLECVQDMDHENMFWYRQDPGLGLRLIYFSYDVKMKEKGDIPEGYSVSREKKERFSLILESASTNQTSMYLCASSTTGYQPQHFGDGTRLSIL.

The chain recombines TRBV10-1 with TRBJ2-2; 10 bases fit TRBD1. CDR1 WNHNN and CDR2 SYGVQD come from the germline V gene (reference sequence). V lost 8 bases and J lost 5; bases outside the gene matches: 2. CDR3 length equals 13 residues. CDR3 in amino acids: CASSGQGTGELFF. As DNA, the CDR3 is TGCGCCAGCTCGGGACAGGGGACCGGGGAGCTGTTTTTT.

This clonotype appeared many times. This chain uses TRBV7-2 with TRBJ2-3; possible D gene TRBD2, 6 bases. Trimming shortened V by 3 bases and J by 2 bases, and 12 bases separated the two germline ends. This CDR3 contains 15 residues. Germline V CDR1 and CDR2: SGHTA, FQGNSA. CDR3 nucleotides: TGTGCCAGCAGCTTGAGGGACTTATTCACAGATACGCAGTATTTT. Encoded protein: CASSLRDLFTDTQYF.

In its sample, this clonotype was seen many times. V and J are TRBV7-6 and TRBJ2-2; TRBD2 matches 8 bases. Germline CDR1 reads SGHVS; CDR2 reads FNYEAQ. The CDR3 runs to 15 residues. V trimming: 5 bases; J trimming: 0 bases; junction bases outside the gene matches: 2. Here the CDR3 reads CASSMRGANTGELFF. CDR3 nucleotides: TGTGCCAGCAGCATGCGGGGGGCGAACACCGGGGAGCTGTTTTTT.

Here the CDR3 DNA reads TGTGCCAGCGGCGACAGGGGAGAGACCCAGTACTTC. This encodes CASGDRGETQYF. The chain links TRBV6-2 or TRBV6-3 to TRBJ2-5; 8 bases fit TRBD1. Germline-derived CDR1 and CDR2 are MNHEY and SVGEGT. The CDR3 totals 12 residues. After removal of 8 bases from V and 4 bases from J, the junction contained 3 bases not matched to a gene.

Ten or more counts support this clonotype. CDR3 region: CASSFGGPYEQYF. As DNA, the CDR3 is TGTGCCAGCAGCTTTGGGGGCCCCTACGAGCAGTACTTC. The V gene is TRBV7-9, the J gene TRBJ2-7, with D tentatively TRBD1 (6 bases). The germline V and J ends were trimmed by 3 bases and 2 bases, with 8 bases remaining between them. The germline V gene has CDR1 SEHNR and CDR2 FQNEAQ (reference sequence). The CDR3 is made up of 13 amino acids.

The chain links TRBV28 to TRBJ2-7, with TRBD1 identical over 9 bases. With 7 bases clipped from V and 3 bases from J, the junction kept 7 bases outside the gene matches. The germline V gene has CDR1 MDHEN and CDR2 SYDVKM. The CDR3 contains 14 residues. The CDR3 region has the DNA TGTGCCAGCACCTCCGGGACAGGGTTCTACGAGCAGTACTTC. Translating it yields CASTSGTGFYEQYF.